This T cell receptor (beta chain) was obtained from a study of lymphopenia after photon versus proton radiotherapy. General study results and limits: Under photons, naive T cells and diversity fell while effector/memory populations rose.

Assay used: immunoSEQ multiplex PCR; TCRdb lists only in-frame clones, some missing. The sample includes about 26,000 clones, over 80% of them seen just once. Worth noting for this clone: What it binds is not known.

The CDR3 totals 15 residues. CDR1 and CDR2 from the germline V gene are SGHTA and FQGNSA. V shed 5 bases and J shed 0 bases, with 10 bases lying between them. The material sequenced was peripheral blood, taken from a patient treated with photon-based radiotherapy. The sequence derives from a woman aged 50 to 65 with pancreatic cancer. The V gene is TRBV7-2, the J gene TRBJ2-2; D is unclear. CDR3 sequence: CASSLPVTNTGELFF. CDR3 in DNA: TGTGCCAGCAGCCTTCCGGTTACGAACACCGGGGAGCTGTTTTTT.